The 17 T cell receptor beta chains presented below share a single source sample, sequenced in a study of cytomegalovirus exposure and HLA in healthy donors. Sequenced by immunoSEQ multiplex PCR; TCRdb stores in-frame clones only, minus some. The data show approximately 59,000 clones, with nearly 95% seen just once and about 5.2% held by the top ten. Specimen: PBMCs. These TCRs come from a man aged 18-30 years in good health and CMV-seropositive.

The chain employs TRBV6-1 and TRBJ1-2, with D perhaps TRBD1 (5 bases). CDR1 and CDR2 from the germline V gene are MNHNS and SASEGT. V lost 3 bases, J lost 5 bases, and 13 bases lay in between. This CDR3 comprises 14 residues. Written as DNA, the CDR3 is TGTGCCAGCAGTGAGTCTCGGACACCGTATGGCTACACCTTC. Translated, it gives CASSESRTPYGYTF.

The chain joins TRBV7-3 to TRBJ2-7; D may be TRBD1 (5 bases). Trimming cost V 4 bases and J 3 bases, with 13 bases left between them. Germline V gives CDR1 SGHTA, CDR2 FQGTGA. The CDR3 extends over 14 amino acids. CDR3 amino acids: CASSWGQGDYEQYF. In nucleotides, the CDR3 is TGTGCCAGCAGCTGGGGCCAGGGTGACTACGAGCAGTACTTC.

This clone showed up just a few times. The DNA of the CDR3 is TGTGCCAGCAGTTACCCGGGACTAGCGGGAGGGCCCCTCTACGAGCAGTACTTC. It specifies CASSYPGLAGGPLYEQYF. The chain combines TRBV6-7 with TRBJ2-7; 16 nucleotides match TRBD2. TRBV6-7 is flagged as an ORF with uncertain function. Germline trimming cut 2 bases from V and 3 bases from J; bases unmatched to any gene: 7. This CDR3 comprises 18 residues.

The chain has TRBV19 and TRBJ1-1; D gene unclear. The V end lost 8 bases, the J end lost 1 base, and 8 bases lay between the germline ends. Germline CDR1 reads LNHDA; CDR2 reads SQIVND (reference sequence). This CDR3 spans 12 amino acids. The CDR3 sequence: CASGEGNTEAFF. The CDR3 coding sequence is TGTGCCAGTGGGGAGGGGAACACTGAAGCTTTCTTT.

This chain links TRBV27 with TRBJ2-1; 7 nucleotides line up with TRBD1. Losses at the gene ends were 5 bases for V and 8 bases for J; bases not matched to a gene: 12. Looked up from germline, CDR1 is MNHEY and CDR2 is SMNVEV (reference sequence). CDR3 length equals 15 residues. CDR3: CASSPRQGTIHEQFF. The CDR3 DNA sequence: TGTGCCAGCAGTCCGAGACAGGGAACCATTCATGAGCAGTTCTTC.

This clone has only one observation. For the CDR3, the DNA is TGTGCCAGCAGCACCCGGGGGGGAGGCCGGGGCACAGATACGCAGTATTTT. This translates into CASSTRGGGRGTDTQYF. The chain links TRBV9 to TRBJ2-3; TRBD2 matches 8 bases. This CDR3 has 17 residues. Germline V lookup: CDR1 SGDLS, CDR2 YYNGEE. Losses at the gene ends were 4 bases for V and 1 base for J; bases not matched to a gene: 11.

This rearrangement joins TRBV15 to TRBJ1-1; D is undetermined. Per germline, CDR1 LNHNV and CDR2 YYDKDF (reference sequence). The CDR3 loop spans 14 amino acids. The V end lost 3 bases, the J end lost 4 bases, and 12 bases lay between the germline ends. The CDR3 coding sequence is TGTGCCACCAGCAGGGACGGAGGAGGCACTGAAGCTTTCTTT. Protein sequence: CATSRDGGGTEAFF.

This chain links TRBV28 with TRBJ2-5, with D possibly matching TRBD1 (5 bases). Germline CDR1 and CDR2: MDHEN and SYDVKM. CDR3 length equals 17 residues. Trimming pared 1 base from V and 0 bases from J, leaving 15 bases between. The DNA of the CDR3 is TGTGCCAGCAGTTTATCGATGGGTACAGGATACCAAGAGACCCAGTACTTC. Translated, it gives CASSLSMGTGYQETQYF.

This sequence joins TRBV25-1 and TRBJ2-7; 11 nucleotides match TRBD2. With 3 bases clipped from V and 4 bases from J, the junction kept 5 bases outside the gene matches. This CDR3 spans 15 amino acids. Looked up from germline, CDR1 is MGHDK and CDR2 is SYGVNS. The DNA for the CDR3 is TGTGCCAGCAGTGACGGACTAGCGGGTGGGTACGAGCAGTACTTC. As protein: CASSDGLAGGYEQYF.

CDR3 nucleotides: TGTGCCAGCAGTTTTCAGGGGGGTACGCAGTATTTT. This translates into CASSFQGGTQYF. The rearrangement links TRBV28 to TRBJ2-3, with D maybe TRBD1 (7 bases). This CDR3 comprises 12 residues. Trimming removed 3 bases from V and 8 bases from J, with 9 bases in between. Germline values: CDR1 MDHEN, CDR2 SYDVKM.

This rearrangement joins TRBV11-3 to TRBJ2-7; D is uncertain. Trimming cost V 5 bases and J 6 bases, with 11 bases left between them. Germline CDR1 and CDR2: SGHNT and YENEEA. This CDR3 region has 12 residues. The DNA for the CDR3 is TGTGCCAGCAGCGCCACGCGAGGCGAGCAGTACTTC. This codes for CASSATRGEQYF.

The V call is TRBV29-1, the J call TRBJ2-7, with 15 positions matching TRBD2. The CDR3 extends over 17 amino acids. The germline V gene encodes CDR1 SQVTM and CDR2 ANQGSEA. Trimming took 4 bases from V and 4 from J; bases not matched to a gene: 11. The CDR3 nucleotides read TGCAGCGTTGGAGGGACTAGCGGGAGGCCAGGGGTTTACGAGCAGTACTTC. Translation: CSVGGTSGRPGVYEQYF.

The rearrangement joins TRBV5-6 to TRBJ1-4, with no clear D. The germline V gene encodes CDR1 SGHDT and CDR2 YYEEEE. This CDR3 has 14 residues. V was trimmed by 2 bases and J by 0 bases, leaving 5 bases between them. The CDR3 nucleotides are TGTGCCAGCAGCTTTGGCACAACTAATGAAAAACTGTTTTTT. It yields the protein CASSFGTTNEKLFF.

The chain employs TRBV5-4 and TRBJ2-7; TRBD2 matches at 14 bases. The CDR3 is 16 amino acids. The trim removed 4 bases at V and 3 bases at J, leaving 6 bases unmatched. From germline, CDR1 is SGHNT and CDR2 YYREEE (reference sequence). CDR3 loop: CASSTGLAGDLYEQYF. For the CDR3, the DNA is TGTGCCAGCAGCACGGGACTAGCGGGAGATCTCTACGAGCAGTACTTC.

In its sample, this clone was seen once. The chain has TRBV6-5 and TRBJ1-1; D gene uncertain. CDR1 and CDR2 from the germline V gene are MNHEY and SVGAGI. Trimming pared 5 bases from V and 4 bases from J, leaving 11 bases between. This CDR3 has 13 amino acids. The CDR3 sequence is CASSPGSVTEAFF. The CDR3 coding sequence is TGTGCCAGCAGTCCGGGTTCGGTCACTGAAGCTTTCTTT.

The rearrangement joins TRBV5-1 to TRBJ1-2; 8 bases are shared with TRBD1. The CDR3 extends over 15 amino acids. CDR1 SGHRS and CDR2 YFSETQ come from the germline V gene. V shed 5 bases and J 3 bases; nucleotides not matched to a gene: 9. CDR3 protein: CASRIGQQGDYGYTF. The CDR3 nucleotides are TGCGCCAGCAGAATTGGGCAACAGGGGGACTATGGCTACACCTTC.

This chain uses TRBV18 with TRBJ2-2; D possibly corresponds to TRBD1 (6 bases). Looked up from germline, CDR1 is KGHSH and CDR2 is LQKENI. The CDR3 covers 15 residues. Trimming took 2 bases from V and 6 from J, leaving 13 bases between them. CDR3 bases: TGTGCCAGCTCACCATTGGGGAACAGGGCCGGGGAGCTGTTTTTT. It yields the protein CASSPLGNRAGELFF.